These 30 T cell receptor beta chains share one sample of origin, sequenced in a study of blood T cells in healthy people across ages. Then a second PCR, running about 6 to 12 cycles, was carried out with a sample-barcoded 5' primer and a J-beta primer mix. TCRdb re-analysed the 5' RACE reads in MiXCR, keeping a single row per CDR3 protein. The sample records 800,000 or so distinct CDR3 sequences, roughly 25% being singletons. These data were also filed under a second study, of T cells of mothers and their children.

Sequenced input: blood. These receptors originate from a boy younger than 18 in good health.

V usage is TRBV7-3 and J usage is TRBJ1-1, with TRBD1 matching over 7 bases. V was clipped by 1 base and J by 6 bases; unmatched bases: 2. Germline V gene lookup returns CDR1 SGHTA and CDR2 FQGTGA. There are 13 residues in the CDR3. This chain's CDR3 is CASSLSGTAEAFF. The CDR3 coding sequence is TGTGCCAGCAGCTTAAGCGGGACAGCTGAAGCTTTCTTT.

This clonotype was seen a handful of times. The chain links TRBV6-5 to TRBJ2-5; D unclear. V gave up 4 bases and J gave up 5 bases, with 17 bases separating them. From germline, CDR1 is MNHEY and CDR2 SVGAGI. CDR3 length: 15 amino acids. For the CDR3, the DNA is TGTGCCAGCAGTTCATCCGGACGGTCTTGGGAGACCCAGTACTTC. Protein sequence: CASSSSGRSWETQYF.

V is TRBV21-1 and J is TRBJ2-3; the table's D call, TRBD1, was not checked against the DNA. TRBV21-1 is reported as a pseudogene. The CDR3 is 18 amino acids. The CDR3 DNA is TGTGCCAGCAGCACTTTCCCGCGAGGGGGCGAGAAGGCAGATACGCAGTATTTT. Translated, it gives CASSTFPRGGEKADTQYF.

A few counts support this clonotype. This chain connects TRBV20-1 to TRBJ2-5; D call uncertain. The closer fit of TRBJ2-7 to the DNA end suggests the J call may be wrong. Germline V gene lookup returns CDR1 DFQATT and CDR2 SNEGSKA (reference sequence). The CDR3 runs to 12 residues. The CDR3 coding sequence is TGCAGTGCTAGAGAGCAGTCTTACGAGCAGTACTTC. It is translated as CSAREQSYEQYF.

In its sample, this clonotype was seen a few times. This rearrangement joins TRBV6-6 to TRBJ2-1; 8 bases fit TRBD2. The CDR3 loop spans 15 amino acids. Per the germline V gene, CDR1 is MNHNY and CDR2 is SVGAGI (reference sequence). Trimming at V came to 2 bases and at J to 7 bases, leaving 7 bases not matched to a gene. This CDR3 is CASSYDSGIVNEQFF. Written as DNA, the CDR3 is TGTGCCAGCAGTTACGATAGCGGGATCGTAAATGAGCAGTTCTTC.

In this sample, this clonotype turned up a few times. The chain links TRBV2 to TRBJ2-7; 15 positions agree with TRBD2. The J call may be wrong; the DNA end is better matched by TRBJ2-1. CDR3 length equals 16 residues. The V gene's germline CDR1 is SNHLY and CDR2 FYNNEI. For the CDR3, the DNA is TGTGCCAGCCCTTCGGGGACTAGCGGGGGGATGAATGAGCAGTTCTTC. It is translated as CASPSGTSGGMNEQFF.

The rearrangement links TRBV20-1 to TRBJ2-5, with a tentative D call TRBD1 (6 bases). The CDR3 runs 14 residues. From germline, CDR1 is DFQATT and CDR2 SNEGSKA (reference sequence). Trimming shortened V by 3 bases and J by 4 bases, and 15 bases separated the two germline ends. CDR3 protein: CSARSRDILETQYF. CDR3 DNA: TGCAGTGCTAGGTCTCGGGACATACTAGAGACCCAGTACTTC.

This clonotype has just a few counts. The rearrangement links TRBV4-1 to TRBJ2-7; D is uncertain. This CDR3 comprises 15 residues. V shed 0 bases and J shed 5 bases, with 14 bases lying between them. CDR1 is MGHRA and CDR2 is YSYEKL in the germline V gene. The CDR3 spells CASSQEGRLVDEQYF. The DNA for the CDR3 is TGCGCCAGCAGCCAAGAAGGTCGCTTGGTGGACGAGCAGTACTTC.

The gene calls are TRBV7-9 and TRBJ2-5, with D perhaps matching TRBD2 (6 bases). Matching the DNA end better, TRBJ2-7 makes the J call doubtful. CDR3 length: 13 residues. Germline CDR1 is SEHNR and CDR2 is FQNEAQ (reference sequence). The CDR3 DNA sequence: TGTGCCAGCAGCTCACAGGAGGGTCTCGAGCAGTACTTC. Its translation: CASSSQEGLEQYF.

V is TRBV9 and J is TRBJ1-2; perhaps TRBD1 as D (5 bases). Trimming shortened V by 4 bases and J by 6 bases, and 13 bases separated the two germline ends. This CDR3 comprises 13 residues. Germline V gene sequence: CDR1 SGDLS, CDR2 YYNGEE. CDR3 region: CASSPRWGDGYTF. DNA for the CDR3: TGTGCCAGCAGCCCTCGGTGGGGGGATGGCTACACCTTC.

The rearrangement uses TRBV2 and TRBJ1-4; a possible D gene is TRBD1 (5 bases). In germline, CDR1 is SNHLY, CDR2 FYNNEI. The CDR3 consists of 16 residues. Between the trimmed V and J ends, which lost 3 bases and 4 bases, there was a span of 15 bases. CDR3 DNA: TGTGCCAGCAGTGATGTTGCGGGGGTCCTTAATGAAAAACTGTTTTTT. It yields the protein CASSDVAGVLNEKLFF.

This clonotype was observed at least ten times. J is TRBJ1-2 and V is TRBV28; D is unresolved. Germline V gene sequence: CDR1 MDHEN, CDR2 SYDVKM. The V end lost 5 bases, the J end lost 5 bases, and 15 bases lay between the germline ends. The CDR3 is 14 amino acids. This chain's CDR3 is CASSPRPQPYGYTF. CDR3 nucleotide sequence: TGTGCCAGCAGTCCACGCCCCCAGCCATATGGCTACACCTTC.

The rearrangement joins TRBV9 to TRBJ2-3; D gene ambiguous. V lost 0 bases and J 5 bases, leaving 4 bases between the germline ends. Germline-derived CDR1 and CDR2 are SGDLS and YYNGEE. The CDR3 has 12 amino acids. CDR3 in amino acids: CASSVAEDTQYF. The CDR3, as DNA: TGTGCCAGCAGCGTAGCAGAAGATACGCAGTATTTT.

The chain joins TRBV7-3 to TRBJ2-2, with TRBD1 identical over 9 bases. The CDR3 loop spans 16 amino acids. Germline V gives CDR1 SGHTA, CDR2 FQGTGA. V shed 2 bases, J shed 6 bases, and the junction held 7 bases outside the gene matches. CDR3 amino acids: CASSLVGTGYSGELFF. The CDR3 coding sequence is TGTGCCAGCAGCTTAGTCGGGACAGGGTATTCCGGGGAGCTGTTTTTT.

The chain joins TRBV29-1 to TRBJ2-1; either TRBD1 or TRBD2 may supply D (5 bases each). The germline V gene has CDR1 SQVTM and CDR2 ANQGSEA. Trimming left V 4 bases short and J 1 base short, with 17 bases between. The CDR3 covers 16 residues. CDR3 protein: CSVVGVPGQSYNEQFF. CDR3 in DNA: TGCAGCGTTGTTGGAGTTCCGGGGCAATCCTACAATGAGCAGTTCTTC.

The chain employs TRBV7-2 and TRBJ2-3; D unclear. Germline V gene lookup returns CDR1 SGHTA and CDR2 FQGNSA. The CDR3 has 15 amino acids. V shed 2 bases and J shed 1 base, with 10 bases lying between them. The CDR3 DNA is TGTGCCAGCAGCTTACAGAACTCCCGCACAGATACGCAGTATTTT. It yields the protein CASSLQNSRTDTQYF.

The table lists this clonotype with a few counts. The V and J genes are TRBV6-1 and TRBJ2-7; 8 nucleotides align to TRBD2. This CDR3 has 16 amino acids. Germline V gene data show CDR1 as MNHNS and CDR2 as SASEGT. After removal of 6 bases from V and 2 bases from J, the junction contained 12 bases not matched to a gene. The chain's CDR3 is CASRPDSGSGAYEQYF. CDR3 in DNA: TGTGCCAGCAGACCCGATTCGGGTAGCGGGGCCTACGAGCAGTACTTC.

The chain carries TRBV7-2 and TRBJ1-5; unclear D gene. There are 15 residues in the CDR3. V lost 0 bases and J lost 6, with 12 bases in between. Germline V CDR1 and CDR2: SGHTA, FQGNSA. The CDR3 DNA sequence: TGTGCCAGCAGCTTAGCTCTTCAGATTCTTCAGCCCCAGCATTTT. It encodes CASSLALQILQPQHF.

This clonotype was counted a few times. This rearrangement joins TRBV4-3 to TRBJ2-7; D is ambiguous. V lost 0 bases, J lost 2 bases, and 11 bases lay in between. The V gene's germline CDR1 is LGHNA and CDR2 YSLEER. The length of the CDR3 is 15 residues. CDR3 DNA: TGCGCCAGCAGCCAAGATTTTGCCGGAACCTACGAGCAGTACTTC. Translating it yields CASSQDFAGTYEQYF.

The V and J genes are TRBV10-3 and TRBJ2-5; D gene unclear. Germline V lookup: CDR1 ENHRY, CDR2 SYGVKD. Trimming took 5 bases from V and 5 from J, leaving 15 bases between them. CDR3 length: 14 residues. The CDR3 reads CAISSPLNKETQYF. In nucleotides, the CDR3 is TGTGCCATCAGTTCTCCGCTAAACAAGGAGACCCAGTACTTC.

A word on this clonotype: The junction departs from germline at one end; a sequencing error may be responsible. This chain joins TRBV20-1 and TRBJ2-5; TRBD2 matches 15 bases. Per germline, CDR1 DFQATT and CDR2 SNEGSKA (reference sequence). There are 15 residues in the CDR3. In DNA, the CDR3 is TGCAGTGCCAGGACTAGCGGGAGGGAACAAGAGATCCAGTACTTC. Protein sequence: CSARTSGREQEIQYF.

This clonotype was observed a few times. The chain joins TRBV20-1 to TRBJ1-4; 10 bases align to TRBD1. The germline V gene encodes CDR1 DFQATT and CDR2 SNEGSKA (reference sequence). Trimming at V came to 6 bases and at J to 11 bases, leaving 9 bases not matched to a gene. The CDR3 covers 13 residues. The CDR3 here is CSAIGQGEGKLFF. The CDR3 DNA reads as TGCAGTGCCATTGGACAGGGGGAAGGGAAACTGTTTTTT.

Only a few counts were recorded for this clonotype. The genes are TRBV2 and TRBJ1-1; maybe TRBD1 (5 bases). The germline gives CDR1 SNHLY, CDR2 FYNNEI. The CDR3 spans 14 residues. Trimming took off 6 bases at V and 4 bases at J, with 15 bases between the two ends. The CDR3 bases are TGTGCCAGCAGAGATCCAGGGAAGGGCACTGAAGCTTTCTTT. It is translated as CASRDPGKGTEAFF.

The chain combines TRBV25-1 with TRBJ1-2; TRBD1 is a possible D gene (6 bases). Trimming left V 3 bases short and J 8 bases short, with 10 bases between. The germline V gene has CDR1 MGHDK and CDR2 SYGVNS. This CDR3 has 12 amino acids. The CDR3 DNA reads as TGTGCCAGCAGTGAGGGGGGGCGCGGCTACACCTTC. Its translation: CASSEGGRGYTF.

The chain recombines TRBV6-5 with TRBJ1-5; no reliable D call. The CDR3 length is 13 residues. Germline values: CDR1 MNHEY, CDR2 SVGAGI. The V end lost 2 bases, the J end lost 4 bases, and 6 bases lay between the germline ends. CDR3 region: CASSYRRNQPQHF. DNA for the CDR3: TGTGCCAGCAGTTACCGCAGGAATCAGCCCCAGCATTTT.

The table lists this clonotype with a few counts. The chain recombines TRBV2 with TRBJ2-7; D gene uncertain. Trimming took 3 bases from V and 0 from J, leaving 12 bases between them. This CDR3 comprises 15 residues. Germline V gene lookup returns CDR1 SNHLY and CDR2 FYNNEI. CDR3 amino acids: CASSEGTGYSYEQYF. CDR3 nucleotide sequence: TGTGCCAGCAGTGAGGGCACCGGGTACTCCTACGAGCAGTACTTC.

Points on this clonotype: Relative to the germline gene, one junction end is altered; a read error may explain this. V gene TRBV7-9 combines with J gene TRBJ1-2; the D gene is possibly TRBD1 (6 bases). Germline values: CDR1 SEHNR, CDR2 FQNEAQ (reference sequence). The CDR3 has 11 amino acids. As DNA, the CDR3 is TGTGCCAGCCTGACCAGGGGTGGCAACACCTTC. Its protein is CASLTRGGNTF.

This chain links TRBV5-1 with TRBJ2-5, with D perhaps matching TRBD2 (6 bases). The J call is in doubt because the DNA end fits TRBJ2-1 better. CDR3 length: 15 residues. Germline CDR1 reads SGHRS; CDR2 reads YFSETQ. The DNA of the CDR3 is TGCGCCAGCAGCTTCGTCAGCGGGTATACCAATGAGCAGTTCTTC. This gives the protein CASSFVSGYTNEQFF.

About this clonotype itself: The germline gene is not matched at one end of the junction; a read error may be the cause. V and J are TRBV29-1 and TRBJ2-3; D is undetermined. CDR1 and CDR2 (germline): SQVTM, ANQGSEA. The length of the CDR3 is 12 residues. CDR3 DNA: TGCAGCGGGAGTTACTACCAAGAGACCCAGTACTTT. Amino acids: CSGSYYQETQYF.

Details on this clonotype: An end of the junction does not agree with germline; a read error may underlie this. The chain couples TRBV4-3 to TRBJ2-1; 8 nucleotides align to TRBD1. The CDR3 extends over 16 amino acids. The germline V gene has CDR1 LGHNA and CDR2 YSLEER. The CDR3 coding sequence is TGCGCCAGCAACCAAGACCCCAGGGGGCACTACAATGAGCAGTTCTTC. It yields the protein CASNQDPRGHYNEQFF.